The rows below give T cell receptor beta chains drawn from one sample of a study of blood T cell repertoires in COVID-19. Here immunoSEQ multiplex PCR was the method, and the copy in TCRdb shows in-frame clones only, minus some. This sample has approximately 150,000 clones, with 84% found just once. Sequences were obtained from peripheral blood. The receptors here all came from a human donor in a cohort sampled during active COVID-19. The CDR3 runs from the conserved cysteine through the conserved F or W. Fields, in order: J gene, V gene, D gene, clone size, CDR3 protein, CDR3 DNA. D genes are given only for firm matches. A clone size is listed for some rows: how often the clone was seen (once, few, many), or a class if it is expanded.

j_call: TRBJ2-1
v_call: TRBV6-2/TRBV6-3
d_call: -
clone_size: -
cdr3_aa: CASSPLSVYNEQFF
cdr3_nt: TGTGCCAGCAGTCCCCTATCGGTATACAATGAGCAGTTCTTC

j_call: TRBJ2-5
v_call: TRBV6-6
d_call: TRBD1
clone_size: -
cdr3_aa: CASRKTGEETQYF
cdr3_nt: TGTGCCAGCAGGAAAACAGGGGAAGAGACCCAGTACTTC

j_call: TRBJ2-3
v_call: TRBV4-2
d_call: TRBD2
clone_size: -
cdr3_aa: CASSRWTSGGTTDTQYF
cdr3_nt: TGTGCCAGCAGCCGGTGGACTAGCGGGGGGACCACAGATACGCAGTATTTT

j_call: TRBJ2-3
v_call: TRBV5-4
d_call: TRBD2
clone_size: -
cdr3_aa: CASGKRGNTDTQYF
cdr3_nt: TGTGCCAGCGGGAAGCGGGGTAACACAGATACGCAGTATTTT

j_call: TRBJ2-2
v_call: TRBV5-1
d_call: -
clone_size: -
cdr3_aa: CASSLDRVGTGELFF
cdr3_nt: TGCGCCAGCAGCTTGGACAGGGTCGGGACCGGGGAGCTGTTTTTT

j_call: TRBJ1-1
v_call: TRBV18
d_call: TRBD1
clone_size: few
cdr3_aa: CASSTRTGSRTEAFF
cdr3_nt: TGTGCCAGCTCAACCCGGACAGGGTCTCGAACTGAAGCTTTCTTT

j_call: TRBJ2-1
v_call: TRBV10-1
d_call: TRBD2
clone_size: few
cdr3_aa: CASSRSGRDEQFF
cdr3_nt: TGCGCCAGCTCCCGGAGCGGGAGGGATGAGCAGTTCTTC

j_call: TRBJ2-5
v_call: TRBV3-1/TRBV3-2
d_call: -
clone_size: -
cdr3_aa: CASSQVTGSQETQYF
cdr3_nt: TGTGCCAGCAGCCAAGTAACGGGATCCCAAGAGACCCAGTACTTC

j_call: TRBJ1-2
v_call: TRBV2
d_call: TRBD1
clone_size: -
cdr3_aa: CASSADRVVYGYTF
cdr3_nt: TGTGCCAGCAGTGCCGACAGGGTAGTCTATGGCTACACCTTC

j_call: TRBJ1-6
v_call: TRBV11-2
d_call: TRBD1
clone_size: few
cdr3_aa: CASSLDQGGSPLHF
cdr3_nt: TGTGCCAGCAGCTTAGACCAGGGGGGATCACCCCTCCACTTT

j_call: TRBJ1-4
v_call: TRBV6-5
d_call: -
clone_size: -
cdr3_aa: CASSSRNEKLFF
cdr3_nt: TGTGCCAGCAGTTCCAGAAATGAAAAACTGTTTTTT

j_call: TRBJ2-7
v_call: TRBV18
d_call: -
clone_size: -
cdr3_aa: CASSPRGISYEQYF
cdr3_nt: TGTGCCAGCTCACCCCGGGGAATATCCTACGAGCAGTACTTC

j_call: TRBJ1-1
v_call: TRBV18
d_call: TRBD1
clone_size: -
cdr3_aa: CASSRGTGENTEAFF
cdr3_nt: TGTGCCAGCTCACGAGGGACAGGGGAGAACACTGAAGCTTTCTTT

j_call: TRBJ2-7
v_call: TRBV5-4
d_call: TRBD2
clone_size: -
cdr3_aa: CATHSQLAGYYEQYF
cdr3_nt: TGTGCCACCCACTCACAGCTAGCGGGGTACTACGAGCAGTACTTC

j_call: TRBJ2-3
v_call: TRBV4-1
d_call: TRBD1
clone_size: -
cdr3_aa: CASSLGQGETDTQYF
cdr3_nt: TGCGCCAGCAGCCTGGGACAGGGTGAGACAGATACGCAGTATTTT

j_call: TRBJ2-3
v_call: TRBV7-3
d_call: -
clone_size: once
cdr3_aa: CASSLTLGAGDTQYF
cdr3_nt: TGTGCCAGCAGCTTAACGTTGGGGGCGGGAGATACGCAGTATTTT

j_call: TRBJ2-3
v_call: TRBV10-3
d_call: TRBD2
clone_size: -
cdr3_aa: CAISGLAGGQGTDTQYF
cdr3_nt: TGTGCCATCAGCGGACTAGCGGGGGGGCAAGGCACAGATACGCAGTATTTT

j_call: TRBJ1-1
v_call: TRBV20-1
d_call: -
clone_size: few
cdr3_aa: CSGSEGIGSEAFF
cdr3_nt: TGCAGTGGTAGTGAAGGGATTGGGAGCGAAGCTTTCTTT

j_call: TRBJ2-1
v_call: TRBV28
d_call: TRBD1
clone_size: -
cdr3_aa: CASSSFRDRGANEQFF
cdr3_nt: TGTGCCAGCAGTTCTTTCCGGGACAGGGGTGCCAATGAGCAGTTCTTC

j_call: TRBJ2-5
v_call: TRBV14
d_call: TRBD2
clone_size: -
cdr3_aa: CASSQDSGGQETQYF
cdr3_nt: TGTGCCAGCAGCCAAGATTCGGGGGGCCAAGAGACCCAGTACTTC

j_call: TRBJ2-5
v_call: TRBV3-1/TRBV3-2
d_call: -
clone_size: -
cdr3_aa: CASSRPGSAGTQETQYF
cdr3_nt: TGTGCCAGCAGCCGTCCGGGGTCTGCGGGGACCCAAGAGACCCAGTACTTC

j_call: TRBJ2-5
v_call: TRBV5-1
d_call: TRBD1
clone_size: -
cdr3_aa: CASSLGQGSLQETQYF
cdr3_nt: TGCGCCAGCAGCTTGGGACAGGGCAGTCTCCAAGAGACCCAGTACTTC

j_call: TRBJ1-2
v_call: TRBV5-1
d_call: -
clone_size: few
cdr3_aa: CASSSTTGNYGYTF
cdr3_nt: TGCGCCAGCAGCTCCACCACAGGGAACTATGGCTACACCTTC

j_call: TRBJ1-2
v_call: TRBV5-3
d_call: TRBD1
clone_size: -
cdr3_aa: CARSDLVRTGVRAGYTF
cdr3_nt: TGTGCCAGAAGCGATCTGGTTCGGACAGGGGTTAGGGCTGGCTACACCTTC

j_call: TRBJ1-2
v_call: TRBV10-3
d_call: -
clone_size: -
cdr3_aa: CAISESAQYYGYTF
cdr3_nt: TGTGCCATCAGTGAGTCTGCCCAGTACTATGGCTACACCTTC

j_call: TRBJ2-1
v_call: TRBV13
d_call: -
clone_size: -
cdr3_aa: CASSPRSQVDNEQFF
cdr3_nt: TGTGCCAGCAGCCCGCGTAGTCAGGTGGACAATGAGCAGTTCTTC

j_call: TRBJ1-1
v_call: TRBV30
d_call: TRBD1
clone_size: -
cdr3_aa: CAWSVDREVTEAFF
cdr3_nt: TGTGCCTGGAGTGTCGACAGGGAGGTCACTGAAGCTTTCTTT

j_call: TRBJ2-3
v_call: TRBV6-5
d_call: TRBD2
clone_size: once
cdr3_aa: CAGGGSLGDTQYF
cdr3_nt: TGTGCCGGGGGGGGTAGCCTTGGAGATACGCAGTATTTT

j_call: TRBJ1-2
v_call: TRBV2
d_call: -
clone_size: -
cdr3_aa: CASSDRANYGYTF
cdr3_nt: TGTGCCAGCAGTGACCGGGCTAACTATGGCTACACCTTC

j_call: TRBJ2-1
v_call: TRBV21-1
d_call: -
clone_size: -
cdr3_aa: CASSGGSSSYNEQFF
cdr3_nt: TGTGCCAGCAGTGGGGGGTCGAGCTCCTACAATGAGCAGTTCTTC

j_call: TRBJ1-4
v_call: TRBV18
d_call: -
clone_size: -
cdr3_aa: CASSEDSEKLFF
cdr3_nt: TGTGCCAGCTCAGAGGACAGTGAAAAACTGTTTTTT

j_call: TRBJ1-1
v_call: TRBV5-1
d_call: TRBD1
clone_size: -
cdr3_aa: CASSRDRGSEAFF
cdr3_nt: TGCGCCAGCAGCCGGGACAGGGGGTCTGAAGCTTTCTTT

j_call: TRBJ2-5
v_call: TRBV18
d_call: TRBD1
clone_size: -
cdr3_aa: CASSPLDRGVGETQYF
cdr3_nt: TGTGCCAGCTCACCCCTCGACAGGGGAGTCGGAGAGACCCAGTACTTC

j_call: TRBJ2-1
v_call: TRBV2
d_call: -
clone_size: -
cdr3_aa: CASNARDTYNEQFF
cdr3_nt: TGTGCCAGCAACGCTCGGGACACCTACAATGAGCAGTTCTTC

j_call: TRBJ1-3
v_call: TRBV7-2
d_call: TRBD1
clone_size: -
cdr3_aa: CASSPGTAGNTIYF
cdr3_nt: TGTGCCAGCAGCCCCGGGACAGCTGGAAACACCATATATTTT

j_call: TRBJ1-6
v_call: TRBV13
d_call: TRBD1
clone_size: -
cdr3_aa: CASSFRRTGISPLHF
cdr3_nt: TGTGCCAGCAGCTTTCGGCGGACAGGGATTTCACCCCTCCACTTT

j_call: TRBJ1-2
v_call: TRBV13
d_call: TRBD1
clone_size: once
cdr3_aa: CASSPDRGNYGYTF
cdr3_nt: TGTGCCAGCAGCCCCGACAGGGGGAACTATGGCTACACCTTC

j_call: TRBJ2-2
v_call: TRBV6-4
d_call: -
clone_size: -
cdr3_aa: CANRAPRDTGELFF
cdr3_nt: TGTGCCAACCGAGCCCCCCGCGACACCGGGGAGCTGTTTTTT

j_call: TRBJ2-1
v_call: TRBV6-4
d_call: TRBD2
clone_size: -
cdr3_aa: CASSDGRGGPNEQFF
cdr3_nt: TGTGCCAGCAGTGACGGTCGGGGGGGGCCCAATGAGCAGTTCTTC

j_call: TRBJ1-3
v_call: TRBV10-3
d_call: TRBD1
clone_size: -
cdr3_aa: CAISENRGSGNTIYF
cdr3_nt: TGTGCCATCAGTGAGAACAGGGGCTCTGGAAACACCATATATTTT

j_call: TRBJ1-2
v_call: TRBV5-1
d_call: TRBD1
clone_size: -
cdr3_aa: CASSLSGGAKGYTF
cdr3_nt: TGCGCCAGCAGCTTGTCAGGGGGCGCGAAAGGCTACACCTTC

j_call: TRBJ2-1
v_call: TRBV5-1
d_call: TRBD1
clone_size: -
cdr3_aa: CASSLGQGINEQFF
cdr3_nt: TGCGCCAGCAGCTTGGGACAGGGAATCAATGAGCAGTTCTTC

j_call: TRBJ2-1
v_call: TRBV19
d_call: TRBD2
clone_size: -
cdr3_aa: CASSTSGSSYNEQFF
cdr3_nt: TGTGCCAGTAGTACTAGCGGGAGCTCCTACAATGAGCAGTTCTTC

j_call: TRBJ1-1
v_call: TRBV18
d_call: -
clone_size: once
cdr3_aa: CASSPRNRDMNTEAFF
cdr3_nt: TGTGCCAGCTCACCCAGGAACAGGGACATGAACACTGAAGCTTTCTTT

j_call: TRBJ2-2
v_call: TRBV28
d_call: -
clone_size: -
cdr3_aa: CASRAGDRTGELFF
cdr3_nt: TGTGCCAGCAGGGCCGGGGATCGCACCGGGGAGCTGTTTTTT

j_call: TRBJ2-1
v_call: TRBV7-9
d_call: -
clone_size: -
cdr3_aa: CASSPLSSTLHEQFF
cdr3_nt: TGTGCCAGCAGCCCCCTGAGCTCCACCCTCCATGAGCAGTTCTTC

j_call: TRBJ2-5
v_call: TRBV9
d_call: -
clone_size: -
cdr3_aa: CASSVGISGEETQYF
cdr3_nt: TGTGCCAGCAGCGTAGGTATTAGCGGAGAGGAGACCCAGTACTTC

j_call: TRBJ1-2
v_call: TRBV28
d_call: TRBD1
clone_size: few
cdr3_aa: CASRGRQGPVYGYTF
cdr3_nt: TGTGCCAGCAGAGGGCGACAGGGCCCAGTCTATGGCTACACCTTC

j_call: TRBJ2-4
v_call: TRBV19
d_call: TRBD1
clone_size: -
cdr3_aa: CASRPTGGGKNIQYF
cdr3_nt: TGTGCCAGTAGGCCGACAGGGGGAGGCAAAAACATTCAGTACTTC

j_call: TRBJ2-1
v_call: TRBV18
d_call: -
clone_size: -
cdr3_aa: CASSPEYYNEQFF
cdr3_nt: TGTGCCAGCTCACCAGAGTATTACAATGAGCAGTTCTTC

j_call: TRBJ1-5
v_call: TRBV30
d_call: TRBD1
clone_size: -
cdr3_aa: CAWRKPGQGNQPQHF
cdr3_nt: TGTGCCTGGAGGAAACCGGGACAGGGTAATCAGCCCCAGCATTTT

j_call: TRBJ2-7
v_call: TRBV3-1/TRBV3-2
d_call: TRBD2
clone_size: -
cdr3_aa: CASSQDVAGGTSYEQYF
cdr3_nt: TGTGCCAGCAGCCAAGATGTGGCGGGGGGAACATCCTACGAGCAGTACTTC

j_call: TRBJ1-1
v_call: TRBV18
d_call: -
clone_size: once
cdr3_aa: CASSPEGANTEAFF
cdr3_nt: TGTGCCAGCTCACCGGAAGGGGCGAACACTGAAGCTTTCTTT

j_call: TRBJ1-6
v_call: TRBV2
d_call: -
clone_size: few
cdr3_aa: CASRGGDSPLHF
cdr3_nt: TGTGCCAGCAGGGGAGGGGATTCACCCCTCCACTTT

j_call: TRBJ2-7
v_call: TRBV5-4
d_call: -
clone_size: -
cdr3_aa: CASSNQGTSYEQYF
cdr3_nt: TGTGCCAGCAGCAATCAGGGGACCTCCTACGAGCAGTACTTC